This T cell receptor (beta chain) is from a study of T cell changes during pregnancy in multiple sclerosis. V lost 5 bases to trimming and J lost 3 bases; unmatched junction nucleotides: 9. CDR3 length equals 15 residues. Germline V gives CDR1 SGHTA, CDR2 FQGNSA. Using immunoSEQ multiplex PCR, the repertoire was profiled, and TCRdb retains in-frame clones only, with some absent. The table shows under 75,000 clones, with over 90% occurring only once. This clone was observed once. Sequencing was performed on CD4+ T cells from peripheral blood mononuclear cells, taken after pregnancy. The chain carries TRBV7-2 and TRBJ1-1, with TRBD1 identical over 7 bases. This receptor was obtained from a female donor with multiple sclerosis, enrolled in a pregnancy study. The CDR3 is CASSPGTAHYTEAFF. In nucleotides, the CDR3 is TGTGCCAGCAGCCCAGGGACAGCCCATTACACTGAAGCTTTCTTT.